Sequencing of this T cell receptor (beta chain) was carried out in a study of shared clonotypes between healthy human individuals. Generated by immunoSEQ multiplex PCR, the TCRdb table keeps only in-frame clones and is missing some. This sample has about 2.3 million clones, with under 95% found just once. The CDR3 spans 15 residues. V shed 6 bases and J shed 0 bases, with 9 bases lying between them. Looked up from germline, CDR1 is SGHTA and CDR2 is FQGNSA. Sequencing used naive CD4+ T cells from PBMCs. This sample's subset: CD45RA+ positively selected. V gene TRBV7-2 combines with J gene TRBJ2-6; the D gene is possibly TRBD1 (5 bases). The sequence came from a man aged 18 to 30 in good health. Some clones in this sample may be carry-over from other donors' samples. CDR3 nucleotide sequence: TGTGCCAGCAGGCTCGACAGCTCTGGGGCCAACGTCCTGACTTTC. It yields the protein CASRLDSSGANVLTF.